The 24 T cell receptor beta chains below all came from one sample that was sequenced in a study of T cell clonality in common variable immunodeficiency (dated by TCRdb to about 2015). Summary of the overall study and its limitations: Fewer deletions and N-nucleotide insertions were reportedly observed in CVID TCRbeta sequences, and highly modified clones with 13 or more V deletions were reportedly absent from CVID TCRbeta sequences.

No antigen has been assigned to these receptors. Preparation of the library involved the immunoSEQ multiplex PCR assay. In its TCRdb copy, this immuneACCESS table keeps in-frame sequences only and misses some clones. Where compared with another copy, unresolved V genes explain less than half of these, and the others have no known cause. This sample is represented by roughly 30,000 clones, with no singletons among them. 3.2% of the sample belongs to the ten largest clones. The sequencing input was peripheral blood mononuclear cells. All receptors come from a human donor with common variable immunodeficiency.

This clone was seen repeatedly, ten times or more. The read terminates 3 residues ahead of where the CDR3 ends, so the germline J gene completes it. The chain carries TRBV7-3 and TRBJ1-2; no clear D gene. This CDR3 has 13 residues. CDR1 and CDR2 (germline): SGHTA, FQGTGA. V was shortened by 5 bases and J by 2 bases, with 9 bases between the two germline ends. CDR3 DNA, as far as it was read: TGTGCCAGCAGCAAAGACTCAAACTATGGC. Its translation: CASSKDSNYG. The full CDR3 sequence reads CASSKDSNYGYTF.

Concerning this clone: The read is 3 residues too short to cover the CDR3 end, so that end is filled in from the germline J gene. The V and J genes are TRBV19 and TRBJ2-3; 11 nucleotides align to TRBD2. The CDR3 is 18 amino acids. Germline CDR1 LNHDA, CDR2 SQIVND (reference sequence). The V and J ends lost 5 bases and 2 bases, in that order; junction bases with no gene match: 12. The sequenced part of the CDR3 DNA is TGTGCCAGTAGTCTCCAGAGGCTAGCGGGAGGCCCCACAGATACG. Translating gives CASSLQRLAGGPTDT. The whole CDR3 reads CASSLQRLAGGPTDTQYF.

The CDR3: CASKETSDYNEQFF. The sequenced CDR3 bases are TGTGCCAGTAAGGAGACTAGCGACTACAATGAG. The chain employs TRBV19 and TRBJ2-1, with TRBD2 identical over 8 bases. The CDR3 extends 3 residues past the end of the read, so its final part is completed from the germline J gene. Germline trimming cut 7 bases from V and 3 bases from J; bases unmatched to any gene: 5. Germline V gene sequence: CDR1 LNHDA, CDR2 SQIVND (reference sequence). This CDR3 is built from 14 residues.

Sample share makes this clone large (0.1 to 1%). This CDR3 is CASSERGLAGGPAYEQYF. The CDR3 DNA, read in part, is TGTGCCAGCAGTGAACGCGGACTAGCGGGAGGGCCTGCCTACGAG. The chain is built from TRBV6-1 and TRBJ2-7, with 15 nucleotides matching TRBD2. The CDR3 is cut off 3 residues early in the read; its end comes from the germline J gene. Per the germline V gene, CDR1 is MNHNS and CDR2 is SASEGT. The ends lost 2 bases at V and 2 bases at J; junction bases unmatched: 7. This CDR3 has 18 residues.

A word on this clone: Read coverage stops 3 residues before the CDR3 terminus; the germline J gene supplies the remainder. The gene calls are TRBV19 and TRBJ1-4; D is undetermined. The CDR3 is made up of 14 amino acids. Trimming cost V 2 bases and J 7 bases, with 11 bases left between them. Germline V gives CDR1 LNHDA, CDR2 SQIVND (reference sequence). CDR3 amino acids: CASSILVAGEKLFF. The part of the CDR3 DNA that was read is TGTGCCAGTAGTATACTGGTAGCGGGTGAAAAA.

This clone was counted many times. Incomplete CDR3 DNA: TGTGCCACCCTGGGCCCAGTGGCCACAGATACG. It yields the protein CATLGPVATDT. The full CDR3 protein is CATLGPVATDTQYF. This rearrangement joins TRBV7-9 to TRBJ2-3; D unresolved. The read ends 3 residues before the CDR3 terminus; that terminus is restored from the germline J gene. Germline assignment: CDR1 SEHNR and CDR2 FQNEAQ (reference sequence). The CDR3 has 14 amino acids. V lost 10 bases to trimming and J lost 2 bases, with 16 bases between them.

Remarks on this clone: Read sequence stops 3 residues before the CDR3 end, and the germline J gene provides the missing end. The chain recombines TRBV20-1 with TRBJ2-3; 7 bases are a match to TRBD2. This CDR3 comprises 15 residues. The V gene end was trimmed by 1 base and the J gene end by 1 base; junction bases not matched to a gene: 5. Germline lookup yields CDR1 DFQATT and CDR2 SNEGSKA (reference sequence). CDR3 protein: CSARVPSGGTDTQYF. CDR3 DNA, as far as it was read: TGCAGTGCTAGAGTCCCTAGCGGAGGCACAGATACG.

In the case of this clone: The read terminates 3 residues ahead of where the CDR3 ends, so the germline J gene completes it. The chain links TRBV5-1 to TRBJ2-1, with D possibly matching TRBD2 (5 bases). CDR1 is SGHRS, CDR2 YFSETQ, per germline. V lost 4 bases and J 5 bases, leaving 22 bases between the germline ends. The CDR3 extends over 17 amino acids. Incomplete CDR3 DNA: TGCGCCAGCAGCGAATTAGCGTTGGGAGCGAAACACAATGAG. Translation: CASSELALGAKHNE. The whole CDR3 region reads CASSELALGAKHNEQFF.

A word on this clone: The read ends 3 residues early relative to the CDR3; the germline J gene fills the gap. The rearrangement joins TRBV20-1 to TRBJ2-1, with D unclear. With 1 base removed from V and 4 bases from J, the gap between germline ends came to 2 bases. Looked up from germline, CDR1 is DFQATT and CDR2 is SNEGSKA (reference sequence). The CDR3 totals 11 residues. CDR3 loop: CSARAYNEQFF. The sequenced CDR3 bases are TGCAGTGCTAGAGCTTACAATGAG.

This clone was counted many times. From the germline J gene comes the end of the CDR3, since the read stops 3 residues before it. The chain combines TRBV18 with TRBJ2-3, with D unclear. The CDR3 runs 12 residues. The V end was cut by 1 base, the J end by 6 bases, with 5 bases between. Germline CDR1 is KGHSH and CDR2 is LQKENI. The DNA read from the CDR3 is TGTGCCAGCTCACCACTCGGGGATACG. Its protein is CASSPLGDT. From start to end, the CDR3 is CASSPLGDTQYF.

This clone was detected many times. The CDR3 end falls 3 residues outside the read, so it is completed with the germline J gene. This chain joins TRBV29-1 and TRBJ1-3, with TRBD1 matching over 7 bases. Germline V gives CDR1 SQVTM, CDR2 ANQGSEA. This CDR3 is 17 amino acids long. The J segment lost 0 bases and the V segment lost 0 bases, leaving 8 bases of the junction unmatched. The CDR3 region is CSVEDRDSLDSGNTIYF. The CDR3 bases that were read are TGCAGCGTTGAAGATCGGGACAGTTTAGACTCTGGAAACACC.

This clone was found many times. CDR3 loop: CAWSVGDNYEQYF. CDR3 DNA, as far as it was read: TGTGCCTGGAGTGTCGGCGACAACTACGAG. The gene calls are TRBV30 and TRBJ2-7; D gene uncertain. The CDR3 is cut off 3 residues early in the read; its end comes from the germline J gene. V shed 0 bases and J shed 3 bases, with 9 bases lying between them. Germline V lookup: CDR1 GTSNPN, CDR2 SVGIG (reference sequence). This CDR3 is built from 13 residues.

This clone was picked up a small number of times. The read terminates 3 residues ahead of where the CDR3 ends, so the germline J gene completes it. The rearrangement links TRBV19 to TRBJ2-3, with D perhaps TRBD2 (5 bases). Trimming cost V 9 bases and J 3 bases, with 16 bases left between them. The germline V gene has CDR1 LNHDA and CDR2 SQIVND (reference sequence). There are 14 residues in the CDR3. This chain's CDR3 is CASGVAYGTDTQYF. The DNA read from the CDR3 is TGTGCCAGCGGGGTGGCCTACGGGACAGATACG.

This clone turned up a few times. The CDR3 end lies 3 residues beyond the end of the read and is filled in from the germline J gene. The chain is built from TRBV7-3 and TRBJ2-5, with TRBD2 identical over 7 bases. The CDR3 is 13 residues long. V shed 5 bases, J shed 3 bases, and the junction held 3 bases outside the gene matches. Germline-derived CDR1 and CDR2 are SGHTA and FQGTGA. The DNA read from the CDR3 is TGTGCCAGCAGCACTCTAGCGGAAGAGACC. Its translation: CASSTLAEET. The whole CDR3 protein reads CASSTLAEETQYF.

The table lists this clone with many counts. The missing CDR3 end, 3 residues past where the read stops, is filled in from the germline J gene. V and J are TRBV5-1 and TRBJ2-7, with 10 bases aligning to TRBD2. The CDR3 covers 15 residues. J gave up 2 bases and V 4 bases, and 6 bases lay outside the gene matches. CDR1 is SGHRS, CDR2 YFSETQ, per germline. CDR3 bases read: TGCGCCAGCAGCCCTCAAGCGGGAGGGACCTACGAG. Protein product: CASSPQAGGTYE. The full CDR3 protein reads CASSPQAGGTYEQYF.

This clone appeared many times. The CDR3 end falls 3 residues outside the read, so it is completed with the germline J gene. The rearrangement links TRBV18 to TRBJ2-7; possible D gene TRBD2, 6 bases. Germline values: CDR1 KGHSH, CDR2 LQKENI. The CDR3 contains 14 residues. The ends were cut back, 3 bases at V and 2 bases at J, with 11 bases in the middle. The CDR3 protein is CASSPGTQTYEQYF. Incomplete CDR3 DNA: TGTGCCAGCTCACCTGGGACTCAGACCTACGAG.

This clone came up many times. CDR3 DNA (partial): TGTGCCAGCAGTTACTACGACATTGCCGGGGAG. Translated, it gives CASSYYDIAGE. The entire CDR3 sequence reads CASSYYDIAGELFF. The chain combines TRBV6-2 or TRBV6-3 with TRBJ2-2; the D is unclear. From the germline J gene comes the end of the CDR3, since the read stops 3 residues before it. The V end lost 1 base, the J end lost 6 bases, and 9 bases lay between the germline ends. CDR1 and CDR2 from the germline V gene are MNHEY and SVGEGT. The CDR3 has 14 residues.

This clone was detected a few times. The CDR3 end is not reached by the read, which stops 3 residues before it; the germline J gene fills it in. This chain connects TRBV5-6 to TRBJ1-1; D is uncertain. CDR1 and CDR2 from the germline V gene are SGHDT and YYEEEE. The CDR3 extends over 14 amino acids. Trimming left V 0 bases short and J 5 bases short, with 11 bases between. The sequenced part of the CDR3 DNA is TGTGCCAGCAGCTTGGCCATGGCAGTGACTGAA. This translates into CASSLAMAVTE. The whole CDR3 is CASSLAMAVTEAFF.

The table lists this clone with many counts. The DNA ends 3 residues before the CDR3 does, and the rest of the CDR3 is filled in from the germline J gene. This chain connects TRBV20-1 to TRBJ2-4; the D is unclear. Germline CDR1 is DFQATT and CDR2 is SNEGSKA (reference sequence). Trimming pared 4 bases from V and 0 bases from J, leaving 7 bases between. This CDR3 is 13 amino acids long. CDR3 bases read: TGCAGTGCTAAAATACTAGCCAAAAACATT. Protein product: CSAKILAKNI. The whole CDR3 sequence is CSAKILAKNIQYF.

This clone was seen ten or more times. Coverage ceases 3 residues before the CDR3 finishes, and the germline J gene fills in the end. This chain joins TRBV5-5 and TRBJ2-3; 7 positions match TRBD2. V gave up 1 base and J gave up 8 bases; unmatched junction bases: 10. The CDR3 extends over 15 amino acids. Looked up from germline, CDR1 is SGHKS and CDR2 is YYEKEE (reference sequence). The part of the CDR3 DNA that was read is TGTGCCAGCAGCTTGCTAGCGGAGTCATTAATTACG. Its translation: CASSLLAESLIT. The whole CDR3 sequence is CASSLLAESLITQYF.

CDR3: CASSELVGRGYSEAFF. CDR3 bases read: TGTGCCAGCAGTGAGTTGGTGGGCAGGGGGTACTCTGAA. The chain employs TRBV6-1 and TRBJ1-1, with 7 bases aligning to TRBD1. Coverage ceases 3 residues before the CDR3 finishes, and the germline J gene fills in the end. V was clipped by 3 bases and J by 6 bases; unmatched bases: 13. Germline CDR1 and CDR2: MNHNS and SASEGT. The CDR3 length is 16 residues.

This clone was recorded many times. Sequencing ends 3 residues short of the CDR3 end; the germline J gene provides the rest. The J gene is TRBJ2-7, the V gene TRBV7-9; D perhaps matches TRBD1 (5 bases). Trimming took off 5 bases at V and 4 bases at J, with 9 bases between the two ends. This CDR3 spans 12 amino acids. Germline V gives CDR1 SEHNR, CDR2 FQNEAQ (reference sequence). The CDR3 region is CASSPPGYEQYF. CDR3 DNA (partial): TGTGCCAGCAGCCCCCCAGGGTACGAG.

A remark on this clone: Read sequence stops 3 residues before the CDR3 end, and the germline J gene provides the missing end. The chain couples TRBV5-1 to TRBJ1-2; 7 positions agree with TRBD1. Germline V lookup: CDR1 SGHRS, CDR2 YFSETQ. This CDR3 region has 14 residues. CDR3 sequence reads: CASSLDRGRSGYTF. The part of the CDR3 DNA that was read is TGCGCCAGCAGCTTGGACAGGGGTCGGTCCGGC. Supplemented by reference TRBV5-1 and TRBJ1-2, the full variable domain reads KAGVTQTPRYLIKTRGQQVTLSCSPISGHRSVSWYQQTPGQGLQFLFEYFSETQRNKGNFPGRFSGRQFSNSRSEMNVSTLELGDSALYLCASSLDRGRSGYTFGSGTRLTVV.

In this sample, this clone turned up a few times. The CDR3 extends 3 residues past the end of the read, so its final part is completed from the germline J gene. This sequence joins TRBV13 and TRBJ2-7, with D perhaps TRBD1 (5 bases). Per germline, CDR1 PRHDT and CDR2 FYEKMQ (reference sequence). V lost 5 bases and J lost 2, with 7 bases in between. The CDR3 consists of 12 residues. CDR3 bases read: TGTGCCAGCAGCCAAGGGGCCTACGAG. Residues: CASSQGAYE. The CDR3 in full is CASSQGAYEQYF. Filled out from reference TRBV13 and TRBJ2-7, the complete variable domain reads AAGVIQSPRHLIKEKRETATLKCYPIPRHDTVYWYQQGPGQDPQFLISFYEKMQSDKGSIPDRFSAQQFSDYHSELNMSSLELGDSALYFCASSQGAYEQYFGPGTRLTVT.